Below, 15 T cell receptor beta chains from the same sample are listed, as sequenced in a study of T cell repertoires in cytomegalovirus infection. MiXCR was run by TCRdb on the reads, yielding one entry per CDR3 protein. Among roughly 160,000 distinct CDR3 sequences listed, less than 25% were seen once. Which antigens these TCRs recognize remains unknown. The sample in question was CD8+ T cells from cultured PBMCs, obtained from culture after CMV antigen stimulation. The receptors here all came from a human donor in good health (CMV status not recorded). Some clones in this sample may be carry-over from other donors' samples.

This clonotype occurred a few times. This chain joins TRBV5-6 and TRBJ2-7, with D maybe TRBD2 (6 bases). The V and J ends lost 4 bases and 2 bases respectively, with 13 bases between them. The CDR3 spans 14 residues. Germline CDR1 is SGHDT and CDR2 is YYEEEE. CDR3 sequence reads: CASSGDGSPYEQYF. Here the CDR3 DNA reads TGTGCCAGCAGCGGGGACGGGAGCCCCTACGAGCAGTACTTC.

The chain combines TRBV12-3 or TRBV12-4 with TRBJ2-7; weak D call: TRBD1 (5 bases). The V end lost 2 bases, the J end lost 6 bases, and 11 bases lay between the germline ends. This CDR3 is 13 amino acids long. The CDR3 DNA sequence: TGTGCCAGCAGTTTACAGGGAAGGGGCGAGCAGTACTTC. This sequence encodes CASSLQGRGEQYF.

This clonotype was counted a few times. The rearrangement uses TRBV7-6 and TRBJ1-1; 7 nucleotides agree with TRBD1. Germline CDR1 and CDR2: SGHVS and FNYEAQ. Trimming removed 2 bases from V and 3 bases from J; junction bases left unmatched: 21. The CDR3 spans 20 residues. The CDR3 coding sequence is TGTGCCAGCAGCTTAAGGTCCGAGGTTTGGGGGGACAGTACTTACACTGAAGCTTTCTTT. Its protein is CASSLRSEVWGDSTYTEAFF.

V and J are TRBV7-6 and TRBJ2-7; D unresolved. Germline values: CDR1 SGHVS, CDR2 FNYEAQ. CDR3 length: 16 amino acids. Trimming removed 4 bases at V and 0 bases at J, with 16 bases between. CDR3 DNA: TGTGCCAGCAGCTCAGCTATCGGACGGACCTCCTACGAGCAGTACTTC. The encoded protein is CASSSAIGRTSYEQYF.

The chain is built from TRBV4-1 and TRBJ1-5, with a possible D match to TRBD1 (5 bases). CDR3 length equals 15 residues. The germline V and J ends were trimmed by 2 bases and 1 base, with 9 bases remaining between them. Germline V gene data show CDR1 as MGHRA and CDR2 as YSYEKL. The DNA for the CDR3 is TGCGCCAGCAGCCAATCTTCAGGGAGCAATCAGCCCCAGCATTTT. Protein sequence: CASSQSSGSNQPQHF.

The chain combines TRBV6-2 or TRBV6-3 with TRBJ1-1; weak D call: TRBD1 (6 bases). CDR3 size: 15 residues. The germline V and J ends were trimmed by 2 bases and 5 bases, with 15 bases remaining between them. CDR1 is MNHEY and CDR2 is SVGEGT in the germline V gene. DNA for the CDR3: TGTGCCAGCAGTTACGAAACAGGGATGGGAACTGAAGCTTTCTTT. Its translation is CASSYETGMGTEAFF.

The chain is built from TRBV6-5 and TRBJ2-1; 7 nucleotides line up with TRBD1. V lost 4 bases and J lost 5; bases outside the gene matches: 5. The CDR3 contains 14 residues. The germline gives CDR1 MNHEY, CDR2 SVGAGI. The chain's CDR3 is CASSFMGQHNEQFF. The CDR3 coding sequence is TGTGCCAGCAGTTTCATGGGACAGCACAATGAGCAGTTCTTC.

The rearrangement joins TRBV12-3 or TRBV12-4 to TRBJ1-2; D gene unclear. This CDR3 spans 14 amino acids. Trimming left V 7 bases short and J 3 bases short, with 15 bases between. The CDR3 region has the DNA TGTGCCAGCACCTTCAGACTGAGGGACTATGGCTACACCTTC. Its protein product is CASTFRLRDYGYTF.

This chain connects TRBV4-1 to TRBJ2-5; a weak D match, TRBD1 (6 bases). V lost 0 bases, J lost 1 base, and 12 bases lay in between. This CDR3 spans 16 amino acids. Germline values: CDR1 MGHRA, CDR2 YSYEKL. CDR3 coding DNA: TGCGCCAGCAGCCAAGATCCCGGACAGATCCAAGAGACCCAGTACTTC. Its translation is CASSQDPGQIQETQYF.

The gene calls are TRBV7-3 and TRBJ1-1; no firm D call. Trimming took 5 bases from V and 2 from J, leaving 12 bases between them. This CDR3 has 14 amino acids. Germline V CDR1 and CDR2: SGHTA, FQGTGA. The CDR3 loop reads CASSPPEGNTEAFF. CDR3 coding DNA: TGTGCCAGCAGCCCCCCCGAGGGCAACACTGAAGCTTTCTTT.

The chain has TRBV11-2 and TRBJ2-5; TRBD2 aligns across 11 bases. CDR1 SGHAT and CDR2 FQNNGV come from the germline V gene. The CDR3 extends over 17 amino acids. V gave up 1 base and J gave up 0 bases; unmatched junction bases: 4. CDR3: CASSLVTSGSYQETQYF. CDR3 coding DNA: TGTGCCAGCAGCTTAGTTACTAGCGGGAGTTACCAAGAGACCCAGTACTTC.

The chain combines TRBV12-3 or TRBV12-4 with TRBJ2-7, with 8 positions matching TRBD1. After removal of 4 bases from V and 2 bases from J, the junction contained 7 bases not matched to a gene. This CDR3 is 15 amino acids long. The CDR3 reads CASSSTGAHAYEQYF. The CDR3 DNA is TGTGCCAGCAGTTCGACAGGGGCGCACGCCTACGAGCAGTACTTC.

This clonotype was observed a few times. The rearrangement links TRBV7-2 to TRBJ1-4; no firm D call. Germline assignment: CDR1 SGHTA and CDR2 FQGNSA. This CDR3 comprises 14 residues. With 3 bases removed from V and 10 bases from J, the gap between germline ends came to 15 bases. The CDR3 protein is CASSFGVELGKLFF. The CDR3 DNA reads TGTGCCAGCAGCTTTGGGGTTGAGCTGGGAAAACTGTTTTTT.

V and J are TRBV9 and TRBJ1-4, with 8 bases fitting TRBD1. J gave up 8 bases and V 4 bases, and 10 bases lay outside the gene matches. The CDR3 has 15 residues. The germline CDR1 and CDR2 sequences are SGDLS and YYNGEE. In DNA form, the CDR3 reads TGTGCCAGCAGCATGGGGACAGGAGGTATCGAAAAACTGTTTTTT. This encodes CASSMGTGGIEKLFF.

This sequence joins TRBV6-2 or TRBV6-3 and TRBJ2-2; TRBD1 agrees at 10 bases. Per the germline V gene, CDR1 is MNHEY and CDR2 is SVGEGT. This CDR3 is built from 15 residues. V lost 7 bases, J lost 4 bases, and 6 bases stayed unmatched. For the CDR3, the DNA is TGTGCCAGCACCCCACGGGACAGGGGCACCGGGGAGCTGTTTTTT. It specifies CASTPRDRGTGELFF.